This T cell receptor beta chain was retrieved from a study of cytomegalovirus exposure and HLA in healthy donors. The V and J ends lost 7 bases and 10 bases respectively, with 17 bases between them. The CDR3 is made up of 14 amino acids. CDR1 and CDR2 from the germline V gene are MNHEY and SMNVEV (reference sequence). Of note for this clone: Its antigen is as yet unknown.

Findings and limits, study-wide: Roughly uniform sequencing depth across donors was assumed, possibly incorrectly. Common viral pathogens were later found to be apparently linked to several of the most significant clusters.

Healthy bone marrow donors formed the donor group. Amplification used 60 Vbeta primers and 13 Jbeta primers. Method: immunoSEQ multiplex PCR; TCRdb's copy keeps in-frame clones and lacks some. Seen here are 70,000 to 90,000 clones, about 70% observed once, and the top ten hold 9.5% to 13%. V and J are TRBV27 and TRBJ1-6; D is possibly TRBD1 (6 bases). Specimen: PBMCs. The receptor's source is a male donor in good health and CMV-seropositive. The CDR3 protein is CASNQGRERSPLHF. The CDR3 DNA follows: TGTGCCAGCAACCAGGGGCGAGAAAGGTCACCCCTCCACTTT.